The clone carrying this T cell receptor beta chain was found many times. The data were taken from a study of T cells in Graves' hyperthyroidism and ophthalmopathy. The TCR beta CDR3 regions underwent amplification using RNA transcripts as the source. HTBI primers were used for first-round RT-PCR of the TCR CDR3. Using its own MiXCR run on the multiplex PCR reads, TCRdb lists one record per CDR3 protein. The sample lists about 610,000 distinct CDR3 sequences, 15% to 20% occurring once. The CDR3 has 12 residues. V was cut by 4 bases and J by 4 bases, with 7 bases left in between. Germline loops: CDR1 LGHDT, CDR2 YNNKEL (reference sequence).

This TCR was recovered from a woman in her forties with Graves' ophthalmopathy. Sequencing input: blood. The chain uses TRBV3-1 and TRBJ1-2, with D unclear. CDR3 region: CASSLWSYGYTF. In DNA, the CDR3 is TGTGCCAGCAGCCTGTGGTCCTATGGCTACACCTTC.